A selection of T cell receptor beta chains follows, all from one sample in a study of cytomegalovirus exposure and HLA in healthy donors. Here immunoSEQ multiplex PCR was the method, and the copy in TCRdb shows in-frame clones only, minus some. Among about 47,000 clones listed, roughly 92% were seen once. The sequencing sample was made of PBMCs. These TCRs come from a man aged 18-30 years in good health and CMV-seronegative. Both conserved end residues are part of each CDR3. D genes are given only for firm matches. The listing skips clone size in some rows; elsewhere it reads once, few, many or a size class.

D	V	size	J	CDR3	DNA
TRBD1	TRBV18	once	TRBJ1-1	CASSPGTENTEAFF	TGTGCCAGCTCACCCGGGACAGAGAACACTGAAGCTTTCTTT
.	TRBV7-3	.	TRBJ2-2	CASSPQDTGELFF	TGTGCCAGCAGCCCACAAGACACCGGGGAGCTGTTTTTT
TRBD2	TRBV5-1	.	TRBJ2-1	CASSSPGGRYNEQFF	TGCGCCAGCAGCTCCCCGGGGGGTCGGTACAATGAGCAGTTCTTC
.	TRBV29-1	.	TRBJ1-1	CSVAPGRNTEAFF	TGCAGCGTTGCCCCGGGGAGAAACACTGAAGCTTTCTTT
TRBD1	TRBV6-5	.	TRBJ1-2	CASSSQGANGYTF	TGTGCCAGCAGTTCACAGGGGGCCAATGGCTACACCTTC
.	TRBV20-1	few	TRBJ2-5	CTTGAEETQYF	TGCACCACCGGAGCGGAAGAGACCCAGTACTTC
.	TRBV10-1	.	TRBJ2-1	CASSVRPTDEQFF	TGCGCCAGCAGTGTGAGGCCGACGGATGAGCAGTTCTTC
TRBD1	TRBV9	.	TRBJ1-1	CASSVATGQGGANQMNTEAFF	TGTGCCAGCAGCGTAGCTACGGGACAGGGGGGCGCGAACCAAATGAACACTGAAGCTTTCTTT
.	TRBV4-2	.	TRBJ2-3	CASSQGGGIDTQYF	TGTGCCAGCAGCCAAGGCGGCGGGATAGATACGCAGTATTTT
TRBD2	TRBV10-3	once	TRBJ2-3	CAITREGLTDTQYF	TGTGCCATCACGCGGGAGGGCCTCACAGATACGCAGTATTTT
.	TRBV2	.	TRBJ2-3	CASSSGTDTQYF	TGTGCCAGCAGTTCAGGCACAGATACGCAGTATTTT
TRBD2	TRBV5-6	once	TRBJ2-3	CASSLVLAGATDTQYF	TGTGCCAGCAGCTTGGTACTAGCGGGAGCCACAGATACGCAGTATTTT
.	TRBV25-1	.	TRBJ2-5	CASSSGFSGLMETQYF	TGTGCCAGCAGTTCCGGTTTCTCTGGACTCATGGAGACCCAGTACTTC
TRBD2	TRBV5-4	.	TRBJ2-6	CASSFGGAGANVLTF	TGTGCCAGCAGCTTCGGGGGGGCTGGGGCCAACGTCCTGACTTTC
TRBD1	TRBV7-8	.	TRBJ2-7	CASSLTPPGQGTYEQYF	TGTGCCAGCAGCTTAACGCCCCCGGGACAGGGGACGTACGAGCAGTACTTC
TRBD2	TRBV4-2	.	TRBJ2-3	CASSQEALAGNTDTQYF	TGTGCCAGCAGCCAAGAGGCTCTAGCGGGTAACACAGATACGCAGTATTTT
TRBD1	TRBV5-6	.	TRBJ1-2	CASSLVPSDRSYGYTF	TGTGCCAGCAGCTTGGTCCCTTCGGACAGGTCCTATGGCTACACCTTC
TRBD1	TRBV10-3	.	TRBJ1-2	CAISEKGAGGYTF	TGTGCCATCAGTGAAAAGGGGGCGGGTGGCTACACCTTC
.	TRBV7-6	.	TRBJ1-1	CASSSLGGPTEAFF	TGTGCCAGCAGCTCCCTAGGGGGTCCCACTGAAGCTTTCTTT
.	TRBV7-9	.	TRBJ1-2	CASSLSRANYGYTF	TGTGCCAGCAGCTTAAGTCGAGCTAACTATGGCTACACCTTC
TRBD2	TRBV15	.	TRBJ2-7	CATSAGRGGAYEQYF	TGTGCCACCAGCGCGGGGCGCGGGGGGGCCTACGAGCAGTACTTC
TRBD2	TRBV6-1	.	TRBJ2-1	CASRDSGRAINEQFF	TGTGCCAGCAGGGATAGCGGGAGGGCCATCAATGAGCAGTTCTTC
TRBD2	TRBV6-6	.	TRBJ2-7	CASSYSSGGDGYEQYF	TGTGCCAGCAGTTACTCCTCGGGGGGGGATGGCTACGAGCAGTACTTC
TRBD2	TRBV25-1	few	TRBJ2-5	CASSEYGGGLLETQYF	TGTGCCAGCAGTGAATATGGGGGAGGGCTTTTAGAGACCCAGTACTTC
TRBD2	TRBV5-1	.	TRBJ2-5	CASSFLTSGKTYQETQYF	TGCGCCAGCAGCTTCCTGACTAGCGGGAAAACGTACCAAGAGACCCAGTACTTC
TRBD2	TRBV27	.	TRBJ2-1	CASSHPAPGAGVFYNEQFF	TGTGCCAGCAGCCACCCCGCGCCTGGAGCGGGAGTTTTCTACAATGAGCAGTTCTTC
TRBD1	TRBV19	.	TRBJ1-1	CASSRDRHVNTEAFF	TGTGCCAGTAGTAGGGACAGGCACGTGAACACTGAAGCTTTCTTT
.	TRBV7-2	.	TRBJ2-5	CASSGQKNREETQYF	TGTGCCAGCAGCGGGCAGAAGAACAGGGAAGAGACCCAGTACTTC
.	TRBV21-1	once	TRBJ1-2	CASSKVGGLLLSGGYTF	TGTGCCAGCAGCAAAGTTGGGGGACTGCTTCTGAGTGGAGGCTACACCTTC
TRBD2	TRBV7-3	.	TRBJ2-3	CASSLVAGRTDTQYF	TGTGCCAGCAGCTTAGTAGCGGGACGGACAGATACGCAGTATTTT
TRBD1	TRBV6-6	.	TRBJ1-5	CASSGQGRNQPQHF	TGTGCCAGCAGCGGACAGGGTCGCAATCAGCCCCAGCATTTT
.	TRBV25-1	.	TRBJ2-5	CASSEFTGPETQYF	TGTGCCAGCAGTGAATTCACTGGGCCAGAGACCCAGTACTTC
.	TRBV5-1	.	TRBJ2-7	CASSRQSEQYF	TGCGCCAGCAGCCGACAGAGCGAGCAGTACTTC
TRBD2	TRBV4-1	.	TRBJ2-1	CASSQDGGGREQFF	TGCGCCAGCAGCCAAGATGGCGGGGGACGGGAGCAGTTCTTC
TRBD1	TRBV5-1	.	TRBJ1-2	CASSRQGGDGYTF	TGCGCCAGCAGCCGACAGGGAGGCGACGGCTACACCTTC
.	TRBV5-6	once	TRBJ1-3	CASSLAARAGNTIYF	TGTGCCAGCAGCTTGGCAGCAAGAGCGGGAAACACCATATATTTT
.	TRBV6-5	.	TRBJ2-7	CASSTPDRTDEQYF	TGTGCCAGCAGTACCCCCGACAGAACCGACGAGCAGTACTTC
.	TRBV7-9	.	TRBJ2-3	CASSSSRGGTLTDTQYF	TGTGCCAGCAGCTCCTCCCGAGGCGGAACTCTCACAGATACGCAGTATTTT
.	TRBV7-9	.	TRBJ1-5	CASRSGNSNQPQHF	TGTGCCAGCAGGTCCGGGAACAGCAATCAGCCCCAGCATTTT
.	TRBV10-2	.	TRBJ1-1	CASSRTGTEAFF	TGCGCCAGCAGCCGGACGGGGACTGAAGCTTTCTTT
TRBD1	TRBV18	.	TRBJ1-5	CASSLVGQGRDSNQPQHF	TGTGCCAGCTCACTCGTGGGACAGGGCAGGGATAGCAATCAGCCCCAGCATTTT
.	TRBV7-2	.	TRBJ2-3	CASSLSRERNTQYF	TGTGCCAGCAGCTTATCCAGGGAAAGAAATACGCAGTATTTT
TRBD1	TRBV5-1	.	TRBJ1-2	CASSLGQGGYGYTF	TGCGCCAGCAGCTTGGGACAGGGAGGCTATGGCTACACCTTC
.	TRBV6-6	.	TRBJ1-2	CASSYNAGGEGYTF	TGTGCCAGCAGTTACAATGCGGGGGGCGAGGGCTACACCTTC
TRBD1	TRBV7-6	.	TRBJ2-7	CASSLDRGRTYEQYF	TGTGCCAGCAGCTTGGACAGGGGGAGAACCTACGAGCAGTACTTC
.	TRBV6-8	.	TRBJ2-2	CASSKPSSTGELFF	TGTGCCAGCAGTAAACCGAGTAGCACCGGGGAGCTGTTTTTT
.	TRBV5-1	.	TRBJ2-3	CASGEPQTGDTQYF	TGCGCCAGCGGGGAGCCCCAGACAGGAGATACGCAGTATTTT